The entry below describes one TCR beta chain. The antigen is not known. The data were obtained in a study of shared clonotypes between healthy human individuals. Study context: CD4 naive and CD4 memory each took three plates per donor, while CD8 naive took two and CD8 memory one. Overall study findings and caveats: The authors sampled blood alone, and tissue repertoires likely differ. Rarefaction curves obtained for sorted subsets showed sequencing incomplete despite large depth.

Assay: immunoSEQ multiplex PCR; the TCRdb copy retains only in-frame clones and omits some. The sample has around 2,000,000 clones, 85% to 95% seen once. The CDR3 has 14 amino acids. The J segment lost 3 bases and the V segment lost 2 bases, leaving 4 bases of the junction unmatched. CDR1 is SGHRS, CDR2 YFSETQ, per germline. Input material: naive CD4+ T cells sorted from blood. Stated subset: CD45RA+ positively selected. This TCR derives from a young man in good health. The rearrangement uses TRBV5-1 and TRBJ1-2, with 7 bases identical to TRBD1. CDR3 loop: CASSLGQADYGYTF. The CDR3 region has the DNA TGCGCCAGCAGCTTAGGACAGGCCGACTATGGCTACACCTTC.